Below, 25 T cell receptor beta chains from the same sample are listed, as sequenced in a study of blood T cell repertoires in COVID-19. Assay used: immunoSEQ multiplex PCR; TCRdb lists only in-frame clones, some missing. The sample has roughly 190,000 clones, 82% seen once. Sequencing was performed on PBMCs or T cells enriched from blood (not recorded which). The source is a man aged 35 to 55 who had recovered from COVID-19.

The V gene is TRBV7-2, the J gene TRBJ2-2; D unclear. Trimming took 2 bases from V and 7 from J, leaving 8 bases between them. Germline loops: CDR1 SGHTA, CDR2 FQGNSA. The CDR3 consists of 13 residues. The CDR3 region is CASSLSAVGELFF. Written as DNA, the CDR3 is TGTGCCAGCAGCTTATCTGCGGTCGGGGAGCTGTTTTTT.

The rearrangement joins TRBV4-2 to TRBJ2-2, with 15 bases lining up with TRBD2. Germline values: CDR1 LGHNA, CDR2 YNFKEQ. With V trimmed by 2 bases and J by 6 bases, 10 bases remained unmatched. This CDR3 region has 19 residues. DNA of the CDR3: TGTGCCAGCAGCCAAACCTTTGGACTAGCGGGAGGGAGAGCCGGGGAGCTGTTTTTT. Translation: CASSQTFGLAGGRAGELFF.

CDR3 in amino acids: CATSRDPGLETQYF. The DNA of the CDR3 is TGTGCCACCAGCAGAGACCCAGGGTTGGAGACCCAGTACTTC. The rearrangement joins TRBV15 to TRBJ2-5, with D maybe TRBD1 (5 bases). V lost 0 bases and J lost 5, with 10 bases in between. This CDR3 has 14 residues. Germline values: CDR1 LNHNV, CDR2 YYDKDF (reference sequence).

The chain links TRBV6-1 to TRBJ1-4; no definite D call. Germline V lookup: CDR1 MNHNS, CDR2 SASEGT. V dropped 0 bases and J dropped 0 bases, with 5 bases sitting between them. The CDR3 consists of 15 residues. DNA of the CDR3: TGTGCCAGCAGTGAAGCTAGCGCAACTAATGAAAAACTGTTTTTT. This codes for CASSEASATNEKLFF.

The table lists this clone with a few counts. V and J are TRBV2 and TRBJ1-2; D not certain. The V end was cut by 6 bases, the J end by 2 bases, with 13 bases between. This CDR3 spans 14 amino acids. In germline, CDR1 is SNHLY, CDR2 FYNNEI. CDR3 amino acids: CASSELQRNYGYTF. The CDR3 region has the DNA TGTGCCAGCAGCGAATTACAGAGAAACTATGGCTACACCTTC.

This clone was counted only a few times. In DNA, the CDR3 is TGTGCCAGCGGACCTGTTGGACTAGCAGAATCAGATACGCAGTATTTT. Its translation is CASGPVGLAESDTQYF. The V gene is TRBV3-1 (or the pseudogene TRBV3-2), the J gene TRBJ2-3; TRBD2 matches 8 bases. CDR1 is LGHDT and CDR2 is YNNKEL in the germline V gene (reference sequence). V shed 8 bases, J shed 4 bases, and the junction held 14 bases outside the gene matches. This CDR3 comprises 16 residues.

This chain connects TRBV10-2 to TRBJ1-6; D not resolved. This CDR3 has 12 residues. Germline V gene data show CDR1 as WSHSY and CDR2 as SAAADI. V lost 5 bases and J 7 bases, leaving 6 bases between the germline ends. The CDR3, as DNA: TGCGCCAGCAGTCTAGACAATTCACCCCTCCACTTT. It encodes CASSLDNSPLHF.

The chain links TRBV6-5 to TRBJ1-2; 9 bases line up with TRBD1. Trimming took 1 base from V and 8 from J; bases not matched to a gene: 11. CDR1 and CDR2 (germline): MNHEY, SVGAGI. This CDR3 has 16 amino acids. CDR3 amino acids: CASSYLQGQGGGGYTF. As DNA, the CDR3 is TGTGCCAGCAGTTACTTACAGGGACAGGGTGGTGGAGGCTACACCTTC.

CDR3 nucleotide sequence: TGCAGCGTTGCGGGAATAGCGGGAGGGAGCTCAGATACGCAGTATTTT. The encoded protein is CSVAGIAGGSSDTQYF. This sequence joins TRBV29-1 and TRBJ2-3; 11 nucleotides line up with TRBD2. The CDR3 extends over 16 amino acids. Germline V CDR1 and CDR2: SQVTM, ANQGSEA. The V gene end was trimmed by 4 bases and the J gene end by 4 bases; junction bases not matched to a gene: 10.

The chain employs TRBV25-1 and TRBJ1-1; 7 nucleotides agree with TRBD1. The CDR3 has 14 residues. Germline V gene sequence: CDR1 MGHDK, CDR2 SYGVNS. J lost 2 bases, V lost 4 bases, and 4 bases had no gene match. CDR3 sequence (DNA): TGTGCCAGCAGTGTTGGGACAGCAAACACTGAAGCTTTCTTT. This sequence encodes CASSVGTANTEAFF.

This chain joins TRBV5-6 and TRBJ1-4; 8 bases line up with TRBD1. V trimming: 4 bases; J trimming: 8 bases; junction bases outside the gene matches: 7. Germline lookup yields CDR1 SGHDT and CDR2 YYEEEE. This CDR3 region has 14 residues. CDR3 in amino acids: CASSTTGAGEKLFF. Here the CDR3 DNA reads TGTGCCAGCAGCACGACAGGGGCAGGGGAAAAACTGTTTTTT.

The gene calls are TRBV7-2 and TRBJ1-6, with no clear D. CDR1 SGHTA and CDR2 FQGNSA come from the germline V gene. The CDR3 spans 14 residues. Trimming took 8 bases from V and 0 from J, leaving 8 bases between them. The CDR3 reads CASSGFSYNSPLHF. CDR3 DNA sequence: TGTGCCAGCTCGGGATTCTCCTATAATTCACCCCTCCACTTT. The full variable domain, its missing parts supplied by reference TRBV7-2 and TRBJ1-6, is GAGVSQSPSNKVTEKGKDVELRCDPISGHTALYWYRQSLGQGLEFLIYFQGNSAPDKSGLPSDRFSAERTGGSVSTLTIQRTQQEDSAVYLCASSGFSYNSPLHFGNGTRLTVT.

CDR3 in DNA: TGTGCCAGCAGCTTGACTAGCGGGAGTGGCAATGAGCAGTTCTTC. This gives the protein CASSLTSGSGNEQFF. The chain couples TRBV7-8 to TRBJ2-1; 12 bases agree with TRBD2. The length of the CDR3 is 15 residues. Trimming took 3 bases from V and 6 from J; bases not matched to a gene: 3. Germline loops: CDR1 SGHVS, CDR2 FQNEAQ. The full variable domain, rest sourced from reference TRBV7-8 and TRBJ2-1, is GAGVSQSPRYKVAKRGQDVALRCDPISGHVSLFWYQQALGQGPEFLTYFQNEAQLDKSGLPSDRFFAERPEGSVSTLKIQRTQQEDSAVYLCASSLTSGSGNEQFFGPGTRLTVL.

The gene calls are TRBV15 and TRBJ2-3; D might be TRBD2 (5 bases). The germline V gene encodes CDR1 LNHNV and CDR2 YYDKDF (reference sequence). V lost 3 bases to trimming and J lost 0 bases, with 7 bases between them. The CDR3 sequence is 14 residues long. CDR3: CATSSRDSTDTQYF. The CDR3 coding sequence is TGTGCCACCAGCAGCCGGGATAGCACAGATACGCAGTATTTT. Full variable domain (outside the CDR3, taken from reference TRBV15 and TRBJ2-3): DAMVIQNPRYQVTQFGKPVTLSCSQTLNHNVMYWYQQKSSQAPKLLFHYYDKDFNNEADTPDNFQSRRPNTSFCFLDIRSPGLGDTAMYLCATSSRDSTDTQYFGPGTRLTVL.

This clone has a handful of counts. The V call is TRBV9, the J call TRBJ1-5; 11 bases map to TRBD1. The germline CDR1 and CDR2 sequences are SGDLS and YYNGEE. This CDR3 has 17 residues. The V segment lost 0 bases and the J segment 7 bases; nucleotides outside the gene matches: 9. The CDR3 protein is CASSVEVRDRGDQPQHF. CDR3 DNA: TGTGCCAGCAGCGTAGAGGTCCGGGACAGGGGGGACCAGCCCCAGCATTTT.

The chain's CDR3 is CASSYSGLTDTQYF. CDR3 in DNA: TGTGCCAGCAGTTACTCGGGCCTCACAGATACGCAGTATTTT. The chain links TRBV6-2 or TRBV6-3 to TRBJ2-3, with D unresolved. From germline, CDR1 is MNHEY and CDR2 SVGEGT. The CDR3 is 14 residues long. Trimming left V 0 bases short and J 2 bases short, with 6 bases between.

The V gene is TRBV27, the J gene TRBJ1-4; a weak D match, TRBD1 (5 bases). Trimming pared 1 base from V and 3 bases from J, leaving 12 bases between. The CDR3 covers 16 residues. The germline CDR1 and CDR2 sequences are MNHEY and SMNVEV (reference sequence). The CDR3 nucleotides read TGTGCCAGCAGTTTATACGGCGAAGGGGCTAATGAAAAACTGTTTTTT. Translating it yields CASSLYGEGANEKLFF.

The genes are TRBV19 and TRBJ2-3; 9 nucleotides agree with TRBD1. The CDR3 consists of 16 residues. V gave up 7 bases and J gave up 1 base; unmatched junction bases: 9. The germline gives CDR1 LNHDA, CDR2 SQIVND (reference sequence). CDR3 in amino acids: CASNPDRDRGTDTQYF. Written as DNA, the CDR3 is TGTGCCAGTAATCCTGATCGGGACAGGGGCACAGATACGCAGTATTTT.

The chain employs TRBV6-2 or TRBV6-3 and TRBJ2-1; maybe TRBD2 (5 bases). CDR1 and CDR2 (germline): MNHEY, SVGEGT. Deletions cut 2 bases from V and 9 bases from J, with 20 bases between. There are 16 residues in the CDR3. For the CDR3, the DNA is TGTGCCAGCAGTTACGCAGCGGCCTCTGGCCCGGGTGAGCAGTTCTTC. This encodes CASSYAAASGPGEQFF.

The sample holds one count of this clone. V gene TRBV5-1 combines with J gene TRBJ2-2, with 7 bases identical to TRBD2. J gave up 4 bases and V 5 bases, and 8 bases lay outside the gene matches. Germline V gene sequence: CDR1 SGHRS, CDR2 YFSETQ. The CDR3 spans 15 residues. DNA of the CDR3: TGCGCCAGCAGTAGGGGCGGGAGTGTCACCGGGGAGCTGTTTTTT. Translation: CASSRGGSVTGELFF.

This sequence joins TRBV7-2 and TRBJ1-5; the match to TRBD1 covers 7 bases. CDR3 length: 14 amino acids. Germline assignment: CDR1 SGHTA and CDR2 FQGNSA. V shed 5 bases, J shed 4 bases, and the junction held 5 bases outside the gene matches. The CDR3 loop reads CASSQGTANQPQHF. The CDR3 bases are TGTGCCAGCAGCCAAGGGACAGCTAATCAGCCCCAGCATTTT.

The rearrangement uses TRBV9 and TRBJ1-3, with 7 bases fitting TRBD1. The CDR3 length is 17 residues. Germline CDR1 is SGDLS and CDR2 is YYNGEE. The V gene end was trimmed by 3 bases and the J gene end by 0 bases; junction bases not matched to a gene: 9. The CDR3 DNA reads TGTGCCAGCAGCGGAAACCCCGGGACAGTCTCTGGAAACACCATATATTTT. Translation gives CASSGNPGTVSGNTIYF.

The chain employs TRBV24-1 and TRBJ2-3, with 8 bases identical to TRBD1. The V segment lost 4 bases and the J segment 10 bases; nucleotides outside the gene matches: 6. The CDR3 extends over 13 amino acids. Per the germline V gene, CDR1 is KGHDR and CDR2 is SFDVKD. The CDR3 spells CATSDPDRGAQYF. The DNA for the CDR3 is TGTGCCACCAGTGACCCTGACAGGGGTGCGCAGTATTTT.

V and J are TRBV7-2 and TRBJ2-1; D gene uncertain. The germline V and J ends were trimmed by 0 bases and 8 bases, with 8 bases remaining between them. The CDR3 extends over 13 amino acids. From germline, CDR1 is SGHTA and CDR2 FQGNSA. The CDR3 DNA reads TGTGCCAGCAGCTTAGCTTTGGCGGATGAGCAGTTCTTC. Its protein product is CASSLALADEQFF.

The J gene is TRBJ1-1, the V gene TRBV7-2; D uncertain. Germline V gene lookup returns CDR1 SGHTA and CDR2 FQGNSA. The CDR3 extends over 13 amino acids. Trimming shortened V by 5 bases and J by 0 bases, and 7 bases separated the two germline ends. Here the CDR3 reads CASSPSMNTEAFF. DNA of the CDR3: TGTGCCAGCAGCCCATCCATGAACACTGAAGCTTTCTTT.